This T cell receptor beta chain was identified in a study of T-cell reconstitution after alpha-beta-depleted transplantation in children. The germline V and J ends were trimmed by 1 base and 6 bases, with 4 bases remaining between them. From germline, CDR1 is SGHVS and CDR2 FQNEAQ. This CDR3 region has 13 residues. This clonotype was detected ten times or more. Unique molecular identifiers were incorporated into the prepared TCRbeta library. TCRdb re-derived calls from the PCR reads in MiXCR, one entry per CDR3 protein. The table has approximately 200,000 distinct CDR3 sequences, more than 12% seen once.

The material sequenced was PBMCs from the stem cell graft donor, taken from the stem cell graft. This receptor was obtained from a human donor who donated a stem cell graft to a child with acute lymphoblastic leukemia. The chain joins TRBV7-8 to TRBJ1-6; D call uncertain. The chain's CDR3 is CASSLVANSPLHF. CDR3 sequence (DNA): TGTGCCAGCAGCTTAGTAGCTAATTCACCCCTCCACTTT.